Listed below are T cell receptor beta chains from one sample, sequenced in a study of T cell clusters in autoimmune cytopenias. From the multiplex PCR reads, TCRdb lists one entry per CDR3 protein and no DNA. This listing includes fewer than 7,500 distinct CDR3 sequences. Sequencing was carried out using peripheral blood. These receptors were taken from a human donor with an autoimmune cytopenia or autoimmune hepatitis (not recorded which). Both conserved end residues are part of each CDR3. The order of the fields is V gene, J gene, clone size, CDR3 protein. Rows may omit the clone size; those that give it use once, few, many or a size class.

V gene: TRBV29-1
J gene: TRBJ1-1
clone size: medium-sized
CDR3 protein: CSVAHDSSEAFF

V gene: TRBV6-5
J gene: TRBJ1-2
clone size: medium-sized
CDR3 protein: CASSYSETGAFNYGYTF

V gene: TRBV6-1
J gene: TRBJ2-7
clone size: .
CDR3 protein: CASSGGGLSYEQYF

V gene: TRBV5-1
J gene: TRBJ1-3
clone size: .
CDR3 protein: CASTLDGPSGNTIYF

V gene: TRBV4-2
J gene: TRBJ2-7
clone size: .
CDR3 protein: CASSREGTGTTYEQYF

V gene: TRBV7-9
J gene: TRBJ1-6
clone size: .
CDR3 protein: CASSLGRRTDSPLHF

V gene: TRBV7-2
J gene: TRBJ1-5
clone size: .
CDR3 protein: CASSFSQGAGNQPQHF

V gene: TRBV6-2/TRBV6-3
J gene: TRBJ2-6
clone size: medium-sized
CDR3 protein: CASRSSTVLRTQSSGANVLTF

V gene: TRBV4-3
J gene: TRBJ1-4
clone size: .
CDR3 protein: CASSQDRQGWEKLFF

V gene: TRBV18
J gene: TRBJ2-3
clone size: .
CDR3 protein: CASSPGDTDTQYF

V gene: TRBV5-1
J gene: TRBJ2-5
clone size: .
CDR3 protein: CASSPGTAQETQYF

V gene: TRBV18
J gene: TRBJ2-6
clone size: medium-sized
CDR3 protein: CASSPGAAGEPGANVLTF

V gene: TRBV9
J gene: TRBJ2-7
clone size: .
CDR3 protein: CASSVSGPDYEQYF

V gene: TRBV7-3
J gene: TRBJ2-7
clone size: .
CDR3 protein: CASGPSDRGLGEQYF

V gene: TRBV7-2
J gene: TRBJ2-7
clone size: .
CDR3 protein: CASSLERGPPYEQYF

V gene: TRBV12-3/TRBV12-4
J gene: TRBJ1-3
clone size: medium-sized
CDR3 protein: CASSTRGGNTIYF

V gene: TRBV7-3
J gene: TRBJ2-5
clone size: .
CDR3 protein: CASSPGTGYLETQYF

V gene: TRBV30
J gene: TRBJ1-6
clone size: .
CDR3 protein: CACTLGGRSYNSPLHF

V gene: TRBV7-6
J gene: TRBJ1-6
clone size: medium-sized
CDR3 protein: CASSLGGYNSPLHF

V gene: TRBV5-1
J gene: TRBJ2-1
clone size: .
CDR3 protein: CASSLQDPYNEQFF

V gene: TRBV5-1
J gene: TRBJ1-5
clone size: .
CDR3 protein: CASSFLPLDSLTGPQHF

V gene: TRBV24-1
J gene: TRBJ1-2
clone size: .
CDR3 protein: CATSDFRGHGYTF

V gene: TRBV7-9
J gene: TRBJ2-2
clone size: .
CDR3 protein: CASSPTTLGAGQGGELFF

V gene: TRBV4-1
J gene: TRBJ1-2
clone size: .
CDR3 protein: CASSQDLGTAIYGYTF

V gene: TRBV2
J gene: TRBJ2-7
clone size: .
CDR3 protein: CASRNDGTFNYEQYF

V gene: TRBV5-1
J gene: TRBJ2-1
clone size: medium-sized
CDR3 protein: CASSDPRDRALNEQFF

V gene: TRBV7-2
J gene: TRBJ2-2
clone size: .
CDR3 protein: CASSLDGGAPGELFF

V gene: TRBV19
J gene: TRBJ2-5
clone size: medium-sized
CDR3 protein: CASSMGARETQYF

V gene: TRBV29-1
J gene: TRBJ2-6
clone size: medium-sized
CDR3 protein: CSAATGANVLTF

V gene: TRBV5-5
J gene: TRBJ2-1
clone size: medium-sized
CDR3 protein: CASSLGLAGRSYNEQFF

V gene: TRBV7-9
J gene: TRBJ2-5
clone size: .
CDR3 protein: CASSFSGGAGETQYF

V gene: TRBV5-6
J gene: TRBJ2-1
clone size: medium-sized
CDR3 protein: CASSFGGNSYNEQFF

V gene: TRBV4-2
J gene: TRBJ2-5
clone size: .
CDR3 protein: CASSQDASQETQYF